The sequence of this T cell receptor beta chain was determined in a study of blood T cell repertoires in COVID-19. Study as a whole: There were acute and convalescent COVID-19 samples, and they came from the United States, Italy and Spain. T cells, B-cell-depleted T cells, or PBMCs provided the cDNA or gDNA that served as material.

Patients of the Seattle cohort, enrolled during active infection, were followed longitudinally. This clone was found once. Original processing notes: Amplification from reference gene primers served as the basis for estimated nucleated cell counts. The assay was immunoSEQ multiplex PCR, and TCRdb's table has in-frame clones only and misses some. The DNA gave D and trimming, while V, J and clone size come from that table. Seen here are fewer than 200,000 clones, about 85% observed once, and the top ten hold less than 10%. The germline CDR1 and CDR2 sequences are WNHNN and SYGVQD (reference sequence). The CDR3 has 13 amino acids. V lost 2 bases and J lost 2, with 6 bases in between.

The sequencing input was peripheral blood. The sequence was collected from a woman between 55 and 75 years old with COVID-19, enrolled during active disease. This chain links TRBV10-1 with TRBJ1-1; D is unclear. The CDR3 region has the DNA TGCGCCAGCAGTGAGCAAGCCAACACTGAAGCTTTCTTT. Amino acid sequence: CASSEQANTEAFF.